This T cell receptor beta chain was identified in a study of Ad26.COV2.S vaccination and SARS-CoV-2 variants (dated by TCRdb to about 2021). For the study in its entirety: Vaccine-arm donors came from COV1001, a multicentre, randomized, double-blind, placebo-controlled phase I-IIa trial of Ad26.COV2.S in healthy adults. The specificity and breadth of SARS-CoV-2-reactive T cell receptors after Ad26.COV2.S vaccination were assessed by TCRbeta repertoire sequencing. Dosing of Ad26.COV2.S was intramuscular, at either 5x10^10 or 1x10^11 viral particles, delivered as one shot or as two shots spaced 56 days apart. Participants in the trial were split at random into five groups of five each, receiving low-dose or high-dose Ad26.COV2.S once or twice, or else placebo on both occasions. Investigators did not know the trial group allocation while performing experiments and assessing outcomes. A total of around 32 samples were included in the TCR-sequenced set, comprising approximately 20 Ad26.COV2.S vaccine recipients, 5 placebo recipients and 8 SARS-CoV-2 convalescent individuals. Study-wide conclusions, independent of this receptor: Compared with placebo recipients, Ad26.COV2.S recipients showed higher spike-specific TCR breadth (P = 0.0014). Vaccine and placebo recipients had comparable non-spike TCR breadth, which fits with the vaccine containing only spike. Substantial breadth of spike-specific CD8+ and CD4+ T cell responses was reported after vaccination. Comparing responses between vaccine doses or regimens was not something the study was powered to do. It was noted by the authors that total T cell responses may have been underestimated by the TCR breadth and depth analyses.

According to the study, the label for this sample's treatment or condition signals: approximately 18 received Ad26.COV2.S at low or high dose, single or two shots; 5 received placebo; per-sample allocation not given. Repertoires of vaccine and placebo recipients were sequenced from samples taken on day 63 after the first injection. Cohort 1b enrolled some 25 adults aged 18-55 years at a single site in Boston, USA, between 29 July and 7 August 2020. Ad26.COV2.S was a replication-incompetent adenovirus type 26 vector that expressed a prefusion-stabilized SARS-CoV-2 spike protein derived from the original Wuhan strain. Comment on this clone: Its target antigen remains unknown. No base-level quality is on record; no much larger clone is a single base apart.

The immunoSEQ Assay was used to sequence TCRbeta CDR3 regions. After extraction, genomic DNA underwent amplification by bias-controlled multiplex PCR, followed by high-throughput sequencing. As for how the authors treated the data: Collapsing and filtering of sequences were performed to quantify the absolute abundance of each unique TCRbeta CDR3 region. Usable DNA was measured by amplifying reference genes present in all nucleated cells, and TCRbeta template counts were normalized to that usable DNA to estimate T cell fraction. Repertoire TCRs were annotated as SARS-CoV-2-specific when V gene, CDR3 amino acid sequence and J gene were exactly matched to a known reactive TCR set. MIRA supplied the reference SARS-CoV-2 TCR set, which was filtered for enrichment in COVID-19-positive ImmuneCODE repertoires so that public or cross-reactive TCRs were removed. Using the MIRA antigens, annotated TCRs were further analysed by specific ORF or by position within an ORF. Breadth was defined as the number of annotated unique rearrangements divided by the total number of unique productive rearrangements, and depth was defined as the summed frequency of the annotated unique rearrangements. Two-sided Wilcoxon rank-sum tests were applied when comparing TCR breadth between groups. TCRdb re-hosts the immuneACCESS table, in-frame sequences only. Its copies lack some clones; in the studies checked, an unresolved V gene accounts for under half of them, and the cause for the rest is not known. That table gives V, J and clone size, and the DNA gave D and trimming. This sample lists 300,000 to 400,000 clones; roughly 85% were detected once. The biggest ten clones account for 3% to 4% of the sample.

The CDR3 contains 12 residues, cysteine and phenylalanine counted. Just the 36-base CDR3 DNA is kept, in frame starting at base 1. From the germline V gene, CDR1 is WSHSY and CDR2 is SAAADI. The trim is 3 bases for V and 7 bases for J, with a gap of 6 bases between the germline ends. This sequence was found in a person between 18 and 59 years old who received the Ad26.COV2.S COVID-19 vaccine or a placebo. The chain joins TRBV10-2 to TRBJ2-2; no confident D gene assignment can be made. Sequenced material: peripheral blood, taken in a trial of Ad26.COV2.S vaccine versus placebo. The CDR3 reads as follows: CASSDRGGELFF. The nucleotide sequence reads as follows: TGCGCCAGCAGTGATCGCGGCGGGGAGCTGTTTTTT.